This TCR beta chain is drawn from a study of blood T cell repertoires in COVID-19. By sample fraction, this clone is medium-sized. The CDR3 covers 16 residues. Trimming at V came to 0 bases and at J to 7 bases, leaving 5 bases not matched to a gene. In germline, CDR1 is MGHRA, CDR2 YSYEKL. The assay was immunoSEQ multiplex PCR, and TCRdb's table has in-frame clones only and misses some. This sample has about 45,000 clones, with around 85% found just once. The receptor comes from an elderly woman with acute or convalescent COVID-19. Sequencing was carried out using peripheral blood. The V gene is TRBV4-1, the J gene TRBJ2-1; 11 bases match TRBD2. The CDR3 region has the DNA TGCGCCAGCAGCCAAGAATCGGCTAGCGGGAGGAATGAGCAGTTCTTC. Protein: CASSQESASGRNEQFF.